The rows below give T cell receptor beta chains drawn from one sample of a study of blood T cell repertoires in COVID-19. TCRdb's copy holds only in-frame clones and misses some; the assay was immunoSEQ multiplex PCR. Of roughly 150,000 clones listed, around 90% are singletons. The sequenced material came from peripheral blood. The receptors derive from a man aged 60-69 years with acute or convalescent COVID-19. Both conserved end residues are part of each CDR3. The D gene is left open where the match is weak. Rows may omit the clone size; those that give it use once, few, many or a size class.

d_call	cdr3_length	v_call	j_call	clone_size	cdr3_aa	cdr3_nt
.	14	TRBV6-5	TRBJ1-1	.	CASSLPSSHGEAFF	TGTGCCAGCAGTCTGCCCTCTTCTCACGGTGAAGCTTTCTTT
.	14	TRBV5-1	TRBJ2-3	once	CASSPENTRDTQYF	TGCGCCAGCAGCCCCGAGAACACTAGGGATACGCAGTATTTT
.	13	TRBV5-1	TRBJ1-1	.	CASSSQGSTEAFF	TGCGCCAGCAGCTCCCAGGGAAGCACTGAAGCTTTCTTT
TRBD1	13	TRBV7-3	TRBJ1-1	.	CASAQGARTEAFF	TGTGCCAGCGCTCAGGGGGCTCGGACTGAAGCTTTCTTT
TRBD2	16	TRBV7-6	TRBJ2-5	.	CASSLLAGGTQETQYF	TGTGCCAGCAGCCTGCTAGCGGGGGGAACTCAAGAGACCCAGTACTTC
TRBD1	14	TRBV11-2	TRBJ1-1	.	CASSSTGGQTEAFF	TGTGCCAGCAGCTCCACAGGGGGCCAGACTGAAGCTTTCTTT
.	13	TRBV19	TRBJ1-2	.	CASWGPQGYGYTF	TGTGCCAGCTGGGGCCCCCAGGGCTATGGCTACACCTTC
.	12	TRBV6-5	TRBJ2-2	.	CASSYESRELFF	TGTGCCAGCAGTTACGAGAGCCGGGAGCTGTTTTTT
TRBD1	14	TRBV7-9	TRBJ2-1	.	CASSLTGIYNEQFF	TGTGCCAGCAGCCTGACAGGGATCTACAATGAGCAGTTCTTC
.	11	TRBV6-5	TRBJ2-7	.	CASSFNYEQYF	TGTGCCAGCAGCTTTAACTACGAGCAGTACTTC
.	14	TRBV30	TRBJ1-6	.	CAWTESSYNSPLHF	TGTGCCTGGACAGAAAGCTCCTATAATTCACCCCTCCACTTT
.	11	TRBV12-5	TRBJ1-3	.	CASGSGMAIYF	TGTGCTAGTGGTTCCGGGATGGCCATATATTTT
TRBD2	16	TRBV4-1	TRBJ2-3	once	CASSQVVTSGQDTQYF	TGCGCCAGCAGCCAGGTGGTTACTAGCGGGCAAGATACGCAGTATTTT
.	15	TRBV6-5	TRBJ1-5	once	CASSRVPLSNQPQHF	TGTGCCAGCAGCAGGGTTCCCCTTAGCAATCAGCCCCAGCATTTT
.	16	TRBV2	TRBJ1-3	.	CASSVNARGSGNTIYF	TGTGCCAGCAGTGTTAACGCTAGGGGTTCTGGAAACACCATATATTTT
.	13	TRBV19	TRBJ2-7	.	CASSIDFVGEQYF	TGTGCCAGTAGTATAGATTTCGTCGGGGAGCAGTACTTC
TRBD1	18	TRBV9	TRBJ2-1	once	CASSVVVLEGARRNEQFF	TGTGCCAGCAGCGTAGTAGTATTAGAGGGGGCGCGGAGAAATGAGCAGTTCTTC
TRBD1	15	TRBV27	TRBJ1-5	.	CASSRQGAGNQPQHF	TGTGCCAGCAGTAGACAGGGGGCAGGCAATCAGCCCCAGCATTTT
TRBD1	18	TRBV19	TRBJ2-2	.	CASSTELLDRGNTGELFF	TGTGCCAGTAGTACCGAACTTCTCGACAGGGGAAACACCGGGGAGCTGTTTTTT
.	15	TRBV5-5	TRBJ1-5	.	CASSPLTGTAQPQHF	TGTGCCAGCAGCCCGCTAACAGGGACGGCTCAGCCCCAGCATTTT
TRBD1	16	TRBV5-1	TRBJ1-2	.	CATTKGEQGALGGYTF	TGCGCCACCACGAAGGGGGAACAGGGGGCATTAGGTGGCTACACCTTC
TRBD1	15	TRBV14	TRBJ1-2	.	CASSLPGQLNYGYTF	TGTGCCAGCAGCCTCCCGGGACAGCTTAACTATGGCTACACCTTC
.	11	TRBV29-1	TRBJ2-1	.	CSAQGHNEQFF	TGCAGCGCCCAGGGTCACAATGAGCAGTTCTTC
.	14	TRBV4-1	TRBJ1-1	.	CASSGSRGDTEAFF	TGCGCCAGCAGCGGAAGCCGGGGGGACACTGAAGCTTTCTTT
.	14	TRBV27	TRBJ1-2	once	CASRRAFGQGGYTF	TGTGCCAGCAGGCGAGCTTTTGGACAAGGAGGCTACACCTTC
TRBD1	13	TRBV12-5	TRBJ1-2	.	CASGFAGTDLGTF	TGTGCTAGTGGTTTCGCCGGGACAGATCTTGGTACCTTC
.	13	TRBV10-3	TRBJ2-3	.	CAISESTVDTQYF	TGTGCCATCAGTGAGTCCACGGTCGATACGCAGTATTTT
.	14	TRBV19	TRBJ1-5	.	CASSISGVRQPQHF	TGTGCCAGTAGTATATCAGGGGTCAGACAGCCCCAGCATTTT
.	15	TRBV14	TRBJ2-5	.	CASSQWRGDQETQYF	TGTGCCAGCAGCCAATGGAGGGGTGACCAAGAGACCCAGTACTTC
TRBD2	14	TRBV4-3	TRBJ2-2	.	CASSRLAGAGELFF	TGCGCCAGCAGCCGACTAGCGGGTGCCGGGGAGCTGTTTTTT
.	14	TRBV6-6	TRBJ1-1	.	CASSKTGLETEAFF	TGTGCCAGCAGCAAAACAGGGCTGGAAACTGAAGCTTTCTTT
.	17	TRBV5-1	TRBJ1-5	.	CASSSFDRPNSNQPQHF	TGCGCCAGCAGCTCCTTTGACAGGCCTAATAGCAATCAGCCCCAGCATTTT
.	13	TRBV18	TRBJ2-2	.	CASSPPPAGELFF	TGTGCCAGCTCACCACCGCCGGCCGGGGAGCTGTTTTTT
TRBD1	15	TRBV6-5	TRBJ1-4	once	CASSYTTGTNEKLFF	TGTGCCAGCAGTTACACGACAGGGACTAATGAAAAACTGTTTTTT
TRBD1	15	TRBV3-1/TRBV3-2	TRBJ2-7	.	CASSESEDRDYEQYF	TGTGCCAGCAGCGAATCTGAGGACAGGGACTACGAGCAGTACTTC
.	17	TRBV5-1	TRBJ2-3	.	CASSLNTGSPSTDTQYF	TGCGCCAGCAGCTTGAACACAGGGTCCCCTAGCACAGATACGCAGTATTTT
TRBD1	15	TRBV5-1	TRBJ1-4	.	CASSEQGAANEKLFF	TGCGCCAGCAGCGAACAGGGGGCGGCTAATGAAAAACTGTTTTTT
TRBD1	14	TRBV6-5	TRBJ2-7	once	CASSRTGNSYEQYF	TGTGCCAGCAGCCGGACAGGTAACTCCTACGAGCAGTACTTC
TRBD1	16	TRBV19	TRBJ1-2	.	CASSKGQGIVGYGYTF	TGTGCCAGTAGTAAGGGACAGGGAATTGTAGGATATGGCTACACCTTC
.	16	TRBV20-1	TRBJ2-6	.	CSASIQRGSGANVLTF	TGCAGTGCTAGTATCCAGAGGGGGTCTGGGGCCAACGTCCTGACTTTC